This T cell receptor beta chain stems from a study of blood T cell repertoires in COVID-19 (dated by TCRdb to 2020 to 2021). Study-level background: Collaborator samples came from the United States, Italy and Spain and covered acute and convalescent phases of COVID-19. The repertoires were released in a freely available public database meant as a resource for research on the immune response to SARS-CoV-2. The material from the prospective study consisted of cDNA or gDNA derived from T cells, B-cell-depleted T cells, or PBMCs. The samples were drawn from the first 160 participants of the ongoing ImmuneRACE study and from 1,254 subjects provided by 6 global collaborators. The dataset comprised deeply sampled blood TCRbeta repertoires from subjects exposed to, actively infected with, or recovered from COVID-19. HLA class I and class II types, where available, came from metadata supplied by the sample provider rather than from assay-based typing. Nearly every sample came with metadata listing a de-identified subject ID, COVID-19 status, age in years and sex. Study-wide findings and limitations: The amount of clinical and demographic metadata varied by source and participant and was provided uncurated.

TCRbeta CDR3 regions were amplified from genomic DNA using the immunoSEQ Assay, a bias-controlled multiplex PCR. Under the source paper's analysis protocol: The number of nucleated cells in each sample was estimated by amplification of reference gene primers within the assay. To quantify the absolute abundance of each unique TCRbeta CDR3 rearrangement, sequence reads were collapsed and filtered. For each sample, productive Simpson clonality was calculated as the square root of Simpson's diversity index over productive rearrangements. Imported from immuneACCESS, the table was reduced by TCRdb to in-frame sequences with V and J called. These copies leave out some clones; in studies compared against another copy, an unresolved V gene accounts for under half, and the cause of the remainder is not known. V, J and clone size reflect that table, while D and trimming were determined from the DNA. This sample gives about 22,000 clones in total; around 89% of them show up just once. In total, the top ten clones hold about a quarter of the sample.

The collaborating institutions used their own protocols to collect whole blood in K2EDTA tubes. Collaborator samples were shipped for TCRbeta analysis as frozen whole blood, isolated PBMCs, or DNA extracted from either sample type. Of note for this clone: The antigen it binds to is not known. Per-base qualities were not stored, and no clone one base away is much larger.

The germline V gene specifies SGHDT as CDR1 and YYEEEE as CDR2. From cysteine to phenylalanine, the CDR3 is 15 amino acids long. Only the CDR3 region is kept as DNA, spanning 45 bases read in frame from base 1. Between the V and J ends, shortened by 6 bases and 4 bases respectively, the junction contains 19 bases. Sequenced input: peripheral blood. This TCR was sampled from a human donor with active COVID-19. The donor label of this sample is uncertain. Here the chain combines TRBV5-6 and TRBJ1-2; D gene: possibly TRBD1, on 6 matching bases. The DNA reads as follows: TGTGCCAGCAAGCAATCGGGGGGGCTGAGCTATGGCTACACCTTC. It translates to CASKQSGGLSYGYTF.